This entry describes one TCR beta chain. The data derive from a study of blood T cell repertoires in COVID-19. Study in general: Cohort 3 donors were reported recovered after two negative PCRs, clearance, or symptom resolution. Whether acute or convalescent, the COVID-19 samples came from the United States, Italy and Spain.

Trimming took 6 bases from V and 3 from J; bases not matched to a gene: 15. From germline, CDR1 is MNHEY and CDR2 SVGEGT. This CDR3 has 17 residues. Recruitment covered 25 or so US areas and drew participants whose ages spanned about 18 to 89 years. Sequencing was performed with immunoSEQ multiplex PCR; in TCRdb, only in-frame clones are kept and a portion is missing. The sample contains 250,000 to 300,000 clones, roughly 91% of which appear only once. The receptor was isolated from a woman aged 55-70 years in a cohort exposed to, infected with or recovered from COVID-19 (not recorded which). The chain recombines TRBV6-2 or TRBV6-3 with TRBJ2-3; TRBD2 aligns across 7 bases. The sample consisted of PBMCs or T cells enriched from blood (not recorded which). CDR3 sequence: CASSPYPSGMVTDTQYF. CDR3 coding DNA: TGTGCCAGCAGCCCCTACCCAAGCGGGATGGTGACAGATACGCAGTATTTT.